The 25 T cell receptor beta chains below come from one sample, sequenced in a study of shared clonotypes between healthy human individuals. It was CD45RO-negative cells, positively selected for CCR7, that made up naive CD8 cells, with terminally differentiated effector memory CD45RA+ cells excluded. Method: immunoSEQ multiplex PCR; TCRdb's copy keeps in-frame clones and lacks some. Of around 2,000,000 clones listed, about 94% are singletons. The sample comprised naive CD8+ T cells sorted from blood. The receptor source for this set is a man younger than 30 in good health.

This clone was counted a single time. The chain combines TRBV28 with TRBJ2-1; D is possibly TRBD2 (6 bases). In germline, CDR1 is MDHEN, CDR2 SYDVKM. V dropped 6 bases and J dropped 7 bases, with 13 bases sitting between them. The CDR3 has 13 residues. The CDR3 bases are TGTGCCAGCAGGGGGGTCGGGGGAAATGAGCAGTTCTTC. This codes for CASRGVGGNEQFF.

The chain links TRBV9 to TRBJ1-4; 7 nucleotides match TRBD1. Germline assignment: CDR1 SGDLS and CDR2 YYNGEE. With V trimmed by 6 bases and J by 8 bases, 4 bases remained unmatched. The CDR3 is 12 amino acids. In DNA form, the CDR3 reads TGTGCCAGCAAAGGGGGCGGCGAAAAACTGTTTTTT. Protein product: CASKGGGEKLFF. Variable domain in full (rest from reference TRBV9 and TRBJ1-4): DSGVTQTPKHLITATGQRVTLRCSPRSGDLSVYWYQQSLDQGLQFLIQYYNGEERAKGNILERFSAQQFPDLHSELNLSSLELGDSALYFCASKGGGEKLFFGSGTQLSVL.

The V call is TRBV7-9, the J call TRBJ2-5; D perhaps matches TRBD2 (5 bases). Deletions cut 2 bases from V and 5 bases from J, with 18 bases between. The CDR3 totals 16 residues. Germline V gene sequence: CDR1 SEHNR, CDR2 FQNEAQ (reference sequence). The CDR3 region is CASSLWLRLQDETQYF. The CDR3 nucleotides read TGTGCCAGCAGCTTATGGTTGAGACTACAAGACGAGACCCAGTACTTC.

This sequence joins TRBV7-2 and TRBJ2-1; 10 nucleotides agree with TRBD2. V lost 5 bases to trimming and J lost 5 bases; unmatched junction nucleotides: 6. The germline V gene has CDR1 SGHTA and CDR2 FQGNSA. CDR3 length equals 15 residues. CDR3 sequence (DNA): TGTGCCAGCAGCCTCGGACTAGCGGAGCACAATGAGCAGTTCTTC. It codes for CASSLGLAEHNEQFF.

This chain uses TRBV6-1 with TRBJ2-7; 9 bases line up with TRBD1. The V gene's germline CDR1 is MNHNS and CDR2 SASEGT. The CDR3 loop spans 15 amino acids. V was clipped by 7 bases and J by 0 bases; unmatched bases: 7. CDR3 DNA: TGTGCCAGCACCCCCCGGGACAGGGACTCCTACGAGCAGTACTTC. Protein sequence: CASTPRDRDSYEQYF.

This clone was seen just once. This chain connects TRBV27 to TRBJ2-7, with D maybe TRBD1 (5 bases). Deletions cut 5 bases from V and 0 bases from J, with 11 bases between. CDR1 is MNHEY, CDR2 SMNVEV, per germline (reference sequence). This CDR3 has 14 amino acids. CDR3 protein: CASSPHRYSYEQYF. The CDR3 region has the DNA TGTGCCAGCAGTCCACACAGGTACTCCTACGAGCAGTACTTC.

The V call is TRBV2, the J call TRBJ2-7; 7 bases map to TRBD2. Germline values: CDR1 SNHLY, CDR2 FYNNEI. The CDR3 runs to 14 residues. Germline trimming cut 1 base from V and 7 bases from J; bases unmatched to any gene: 7. CDR3 sequence (DNA): TGTGCCAGCAGTGAAGAAGCGGGGAGTGGAGAGCAGTACTTC. Translated: CASSEEAGSGEQYF. The full variable domain, in which reference TRBV2 and TRBJ2-7 provide the parts outside the CDR3, is EPEVTQTPSHQVTQMGQEVILRCVPISNHLYFYWYRQILGQKVEFLVSFYNNEISEKSEIFDDQFSVERPDGSNFTLKIRSTKLEDSAMYFCASSEEAGSGEQYFGPGTRLTVT.

This chain uses TRBV5-1 with TRBJ1-2; D is unresolved. CDR3 length: 15 amino acids. V lost 0 bases and J 2 bases, leaving 11 bases between the germline ends. CDR1 and CDR2 (germline): SGHRS, YFSETQ. Here the CDR3 DNA reads TGCGCCAGCAGCTTGGAGGCTTCAACCAACTATGGCTACACCTTC. It codes for CASSLEASTNYGYTF.

The J gene is TRBJ2-3, the V gene TRBV4-1; perhaps TRBD1 as D (5 bases). Per the germline V gene, CDR1 is MGHRA and CDR2 is YSYEKL. Trimming removed 0 bases at V and 4 bases at J, with 11 bases between. The CDR3 loop spans 15 amino acids. The CDR3 spells CASSQDGAAPDTQYF. For the CDR3, the DNA is TGCGCCAGCAGCCAAGATGGGGCGGCTCCAGATACGCAGTATTTT.

The genes are TRBV6-5 and TRBJ1-1, with 9 bases that match TRBD1. With V trimmed by 4 bases and J by 5 bases, 5 bases remained unmatched. Germline V gene lookup returns CDR1 MNHEY and CDR2 SVGAGI. The CDR3 loop spans 14 amino acids. DNA of the CDR3: TGTGCCAGCAGTTTACAGGGGGCGCGAACTGAAGCTTTCTTT. Amino acid sequence: CASSLQGARTEAFF.

This clone was counted only a few times. This sequence joins TRBV2 and TRBJ2-7; D may correspond to TRBD1 or TRBD2 (5 bases each). V was shortened by 7 bases and J by 6 bases, with 16 bases between the two germline ends. CDR1 is SNHLY and CDR2 is FYNNEI in the germline V gene. The CDR3 runs to 13 residues. The CDR3: CASKGRNLGEQYF. DNA of the CDR3: TGTGCCAGCAAGGGACGCAATCTAGGCGAGCAGTACTTC.

Only one count was recorded for this clone. The chain couples TRBV30 to TRBJ1-1, with 9 bases identical to TRBD1. Germline loops: CDR1 GTSNPN, CDR2 SVGIG (reference sequence). The CDR3 length is 15 residues. V lost 2 bases, J lost 7 bases, and 11 bases stayed unmatched. The CDR3 DNA follows: TGTGCCTGGAGTACGGGACAGGGAGTTAGAGATGAAGCTTTCTTT. It codes for CAWSTGQGVRDEAFF.

With respect to this clone: Other DNA variants within this sample encode the same CDR3. The chain uses TRBV6-5 and TRBJ2-7, with D possibly being TRBD1 (5 bases). This CDR3 has 16 amino acids. Trimming removed 0 bases at V and 0 bases at J, with 12 bases between. Germline CDR1 reads MNHEY; CDR2 reads SVGAGI. The CDR3 DNA reads TGTGCCAGCAGTTACTCAACAGGTACCAACTCCTACGAGCAGTACTTC. Residues: CASSYSTGTNSYEQYF.

J is TRBJ2-5 and V is TRBV28; 8 bases are a match to TRBD1. The V gene's germline CDR1 is MDHEN and CDR2 SYDVKM. This CDR3 has 15 amino acids. J was trimmed by 4 bases and V by 6 bases; bases with no gene match: 10. CDR3 sequence: CASSLRRGRGETQYF. In DNA form, the CDR3 reads TGTGCCAGCAGCCTGCGCAGGGGGCGGGGAGAGACCCAGTACTTC.

This clone appeared once. The rearrangement joins TRBV28 to TRBJ2-1, with D unclear. This CDR3 region has 15 residues. Trimming stripped 5 bases from V and 8 bases from J, with 19 bases between. Germline-derived CDR1 and CDR2 are MDHEN and SYDVKM. This chain's CDR3 is CASSPLFSNRYEQFF. DNA for the CDR3: TGTGCCAGCAGTCCCCTTTTTTCGAACCGTTATGAGCAGTTCTTC. Together with reference TRBV28 and TRBJ2-1, the CDR3 gives the full variable domain: DVKVTQSSRYLVKRTGEKVFLECVQDMDHENMFWYRQDPGLGLRLIYFSYDVKMKEKGDIPEGYSVSREKKERFSLILESASTNQTSMYLCASSPLFSNRYEQFFGPGTRLTVL.

V and J are TRBV27 and TRBJ2-1; 9 positions agree with TRBD2. The CDR3 has 15 residues. V trimming: 6 bases; J trimming: 4 bases; junction bases outside the gene matches: 7. Germline V gene lookup returns CDR1 MNHEY and CDR2 SMNVEV (reference sequence). CDR3 nucleotides: TGTGCCAGCAGCGACATTCTAGCGGGATACAATGAGCAGTTCTTC. This encodes CASSDILAGYNEQFF.

The V gene is TRBV13, the J gene TRBJ2-7; D is tentatively TRBD1 or TRBD2 (5 bases each). The CDR3 length is 17 residues. Trimming pared 5 bases from V and 3 bases from J, leaving 23 bases between. Germline V lookup: CDR1 PRHDT, CDR2 FYEKMQ (reference sequence). The CDR3 nucleotides are TGTGCCAGCAGCCCAGACCAGGTCCGGGGACCTCTCTACGAGCAGTACTTC. Amino acids: CASSPDQVRGPLYEQYF.

DNA of the CDR3: TGCGCCAGCAGTGACCCAGAGGGGTGGGCCCAGCCCCAGCATTTT. This encodes CASSDPEGWAQPQHF. The chain recombines TRBV10-2 with TRBJ1-5, with D possibly matching TRBD1 (5 bases). The germline CDR1 and CDR2 sequences are WSHSY and SAAADI. The CDR3 has 15 residues. V was shortened by 3 bases and J by 7 bases, with 16 bases between the two germline ends.

J is TRBJ2-7 and V is TRBV7-9, with 7 bases aligning to TRBD2. Trimming removed 3 bases from V and 2 bases from J; junction bases left unmatched: 4. The CDR3 consists of 14 residues. Germline CDR1 is SEHNR and CDR2 is FQNEAQ (reference sequence). CDR3 loop: CASSFGGGAYEQYF. The DNA of the CDR3 is TGTGCCAGCAGCTTTGGCGGGGGTGCCTACGAGCAGTACTTC.

The chain uses TRBV7-9 and TRBJ2-7, with D possibly matching TRBD1 (6 bases). The ends were cut back, 1 base at V and 6 bases at J, with 19 bases in the middle. From germline, CDR1 is SEHNR and CDR2 FQNEAQ (reference sequence). The CDR3 consists of 16 residues. The CDR3 spells CASSLGLLTGRGEQYF. The DNA for the CDR3 is TGTGCCAGCAGCTTAGGCCTCTTAACAGGCAGGGGCGAGCAGTACTTC.

As for this clone: The same CDR3 arises from other DNA sequences in this sample as well. The CDR3 nucleotides read TGTGCCAGCAGTTTCTCGGGGCCCTACGAGCAGTACTTC. Its translation is CASSFSGPYEQYF. The chain couples TRBV27 to TRBJ2-7; TRBD1 or TRBD2 may be the D gene (5 bases each). The V end was cut by 3 bases, the J end by 2 bases, with 8 bases between. The CDR3 covers 13 residues. Germline values: CDR1 MNHEY, CDR2 SMNVEV (reference sequence).

V is TRBV9 and J is TRBJ1-2; D gene unclear. Germline CDR1 is SGDLS and CDR2 is YYNGEE. V was shortened by 2 bases and J by 4 bases, with 12 bases between the two germline ends. The CDR3 has 14 residues. CDR3 sequence (DNA): TGTGCCAGCAGCGTCGGCAGTCCGTCCTATGGCTACACCTTC. Amino acids: CASSVGSPSYGYTF.

The chain links TRBV4-3 to TRBJ2-7, with D tentatively TRBD2 (5 bases). This CDR3 contains 16 residues. V was shortened by 1 base and J by 3 bases, with 16 bases between the two germline ends. Germline CDR1 reads LGHNA; CDR2 reads YSLEER. CDR3 sequence: CASSQAPQDRGYEQYF. CDR3 coding DNA: TGCGCCAGCAGCCAAGCCCCCCAGGACCGGGGCTACGAGCAGTACTTC.

This chain joins TRBV29-1 and TRBJ1-1; 7 nucleotides align to TRBD1. There are 14 residues in the CDR3. V was pared by 7 bases and J by 3 bases, with 11 bases of the junction left unmatched. The germline gives CDR1 SQVTM, CDR2 ANQGSEA. In nucleotides, the CDR3 is TGCAGCGCGTTATACCTAGGGGGCTACACTGAAGCTTTCTTT. It specifies CSALYLGGYTEAFF.

This clone was detected only once. The chain links TRBV5-1 to TRBJ2-3; tentatively, D is TRBD1 (5 bases). Trimming removed 0 bases at V and 2 bases at J, with 7 bases between. The CDR3 contains 14 residues. Looked up from germline, CDR1 is SGHRS and CDR2 is YFSETQ. The CDR3 sequence is CASSLEDNTDTQYF. The CDR3 coding sequence is TGCGCCAGCAGCTTGGAGGACAACACAGATACGCAGTATTTT.